This TCR beta chain was recovered during a study of vaccination and CD4 T cells after COVID-19. Germline assignment: CDR1 SQVTM and CDR2 ANQGSEA. V lost 6 bases and J lost 2, with 17 bases in between. CDR3 length: 15 amino acids. Documented treatment: roughly ten-day PBMC culture with coronavirus spike peptide pools or control peptides (ViraFEST assay). Those CD4+ T cells from the unexposed donor predate the COVID-19 pandemic (2011-2018). Sequenced with the Oncomine TCR Beta short-read assay was DNA taken from cultured CD4+ T cells. MiXCR, applied by TCRdb to the PCR reads, yields one record per CDR3 protein. This sample has 9,500 to 10,000 distinct CDR3 sequences, with more than 30% found just once. This clonotype was seen more than once but under ten times. Its antigen is not known.

The source material was CD4+ T cells from blood, cultured in vitro. This chain connects TRBV29-1 to TRBJ1-5; the D is unclear. The receptor was derived from a human donor in good health. The CDR3 DNA is TGCAGCGTGGCGGACGGACTCTTGGGCAATCAGCCCCAGCATTTT. Translation: CSVADGLLGNQPQHF.